There are many counts of the clone carrying this TCR beta chain. Its cognate antigen is unknown. TCRdb passed the 5' RACE reads through MiXCR, listing each CDR3 protein once. This table has approximately 40,000 distinct CDR3 sequences, over 10% appearing once. The sample is drawn from a study of T-cell memory formation after mild COVID-19. Germline V gene data show CDR1 as MNHEY and CDR2 as SVGAGI. The CDR3 spans 14 residues. The V and J ends lost 4 bases and 6 bases respectively, with 12 bases between them. Broader study findings: The study found balanced CD4/CD8 in clones contracting day 15 to 85 and a CD4+ lean in later expanders.

The sample was PBMCs or a T cell subset sorted from them (not recorded which). This TCR was recovered from a man aged 18 to 35 who had mild COVID-19 (a few samples of this study predate the infection). Cell type and time point are not known. The chain carries TRBV6-5 and TRBJ2-2, with D tentatively TRBD1 (5 bases). CDR3 in DNA: TGTGCCAGCAGTTTCTCCAGGGCTCCCGGGGAGCTGTTTTTT. It translates to CASSFSRAPGELFF.